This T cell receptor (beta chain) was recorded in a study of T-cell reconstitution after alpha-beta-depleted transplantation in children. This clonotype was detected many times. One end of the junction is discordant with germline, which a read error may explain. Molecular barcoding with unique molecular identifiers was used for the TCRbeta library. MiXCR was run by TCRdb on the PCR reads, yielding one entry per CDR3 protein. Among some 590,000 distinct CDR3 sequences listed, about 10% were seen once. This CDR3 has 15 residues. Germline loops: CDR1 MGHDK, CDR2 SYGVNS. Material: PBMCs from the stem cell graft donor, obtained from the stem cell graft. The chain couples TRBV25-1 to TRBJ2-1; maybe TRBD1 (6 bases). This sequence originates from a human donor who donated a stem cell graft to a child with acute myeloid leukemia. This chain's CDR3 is CASSDTGSLVQGGVF. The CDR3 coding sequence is TGTGCCAGCAGTGATACAGGGTCCTTGGTTCAAGGTGGGGTCTTC.